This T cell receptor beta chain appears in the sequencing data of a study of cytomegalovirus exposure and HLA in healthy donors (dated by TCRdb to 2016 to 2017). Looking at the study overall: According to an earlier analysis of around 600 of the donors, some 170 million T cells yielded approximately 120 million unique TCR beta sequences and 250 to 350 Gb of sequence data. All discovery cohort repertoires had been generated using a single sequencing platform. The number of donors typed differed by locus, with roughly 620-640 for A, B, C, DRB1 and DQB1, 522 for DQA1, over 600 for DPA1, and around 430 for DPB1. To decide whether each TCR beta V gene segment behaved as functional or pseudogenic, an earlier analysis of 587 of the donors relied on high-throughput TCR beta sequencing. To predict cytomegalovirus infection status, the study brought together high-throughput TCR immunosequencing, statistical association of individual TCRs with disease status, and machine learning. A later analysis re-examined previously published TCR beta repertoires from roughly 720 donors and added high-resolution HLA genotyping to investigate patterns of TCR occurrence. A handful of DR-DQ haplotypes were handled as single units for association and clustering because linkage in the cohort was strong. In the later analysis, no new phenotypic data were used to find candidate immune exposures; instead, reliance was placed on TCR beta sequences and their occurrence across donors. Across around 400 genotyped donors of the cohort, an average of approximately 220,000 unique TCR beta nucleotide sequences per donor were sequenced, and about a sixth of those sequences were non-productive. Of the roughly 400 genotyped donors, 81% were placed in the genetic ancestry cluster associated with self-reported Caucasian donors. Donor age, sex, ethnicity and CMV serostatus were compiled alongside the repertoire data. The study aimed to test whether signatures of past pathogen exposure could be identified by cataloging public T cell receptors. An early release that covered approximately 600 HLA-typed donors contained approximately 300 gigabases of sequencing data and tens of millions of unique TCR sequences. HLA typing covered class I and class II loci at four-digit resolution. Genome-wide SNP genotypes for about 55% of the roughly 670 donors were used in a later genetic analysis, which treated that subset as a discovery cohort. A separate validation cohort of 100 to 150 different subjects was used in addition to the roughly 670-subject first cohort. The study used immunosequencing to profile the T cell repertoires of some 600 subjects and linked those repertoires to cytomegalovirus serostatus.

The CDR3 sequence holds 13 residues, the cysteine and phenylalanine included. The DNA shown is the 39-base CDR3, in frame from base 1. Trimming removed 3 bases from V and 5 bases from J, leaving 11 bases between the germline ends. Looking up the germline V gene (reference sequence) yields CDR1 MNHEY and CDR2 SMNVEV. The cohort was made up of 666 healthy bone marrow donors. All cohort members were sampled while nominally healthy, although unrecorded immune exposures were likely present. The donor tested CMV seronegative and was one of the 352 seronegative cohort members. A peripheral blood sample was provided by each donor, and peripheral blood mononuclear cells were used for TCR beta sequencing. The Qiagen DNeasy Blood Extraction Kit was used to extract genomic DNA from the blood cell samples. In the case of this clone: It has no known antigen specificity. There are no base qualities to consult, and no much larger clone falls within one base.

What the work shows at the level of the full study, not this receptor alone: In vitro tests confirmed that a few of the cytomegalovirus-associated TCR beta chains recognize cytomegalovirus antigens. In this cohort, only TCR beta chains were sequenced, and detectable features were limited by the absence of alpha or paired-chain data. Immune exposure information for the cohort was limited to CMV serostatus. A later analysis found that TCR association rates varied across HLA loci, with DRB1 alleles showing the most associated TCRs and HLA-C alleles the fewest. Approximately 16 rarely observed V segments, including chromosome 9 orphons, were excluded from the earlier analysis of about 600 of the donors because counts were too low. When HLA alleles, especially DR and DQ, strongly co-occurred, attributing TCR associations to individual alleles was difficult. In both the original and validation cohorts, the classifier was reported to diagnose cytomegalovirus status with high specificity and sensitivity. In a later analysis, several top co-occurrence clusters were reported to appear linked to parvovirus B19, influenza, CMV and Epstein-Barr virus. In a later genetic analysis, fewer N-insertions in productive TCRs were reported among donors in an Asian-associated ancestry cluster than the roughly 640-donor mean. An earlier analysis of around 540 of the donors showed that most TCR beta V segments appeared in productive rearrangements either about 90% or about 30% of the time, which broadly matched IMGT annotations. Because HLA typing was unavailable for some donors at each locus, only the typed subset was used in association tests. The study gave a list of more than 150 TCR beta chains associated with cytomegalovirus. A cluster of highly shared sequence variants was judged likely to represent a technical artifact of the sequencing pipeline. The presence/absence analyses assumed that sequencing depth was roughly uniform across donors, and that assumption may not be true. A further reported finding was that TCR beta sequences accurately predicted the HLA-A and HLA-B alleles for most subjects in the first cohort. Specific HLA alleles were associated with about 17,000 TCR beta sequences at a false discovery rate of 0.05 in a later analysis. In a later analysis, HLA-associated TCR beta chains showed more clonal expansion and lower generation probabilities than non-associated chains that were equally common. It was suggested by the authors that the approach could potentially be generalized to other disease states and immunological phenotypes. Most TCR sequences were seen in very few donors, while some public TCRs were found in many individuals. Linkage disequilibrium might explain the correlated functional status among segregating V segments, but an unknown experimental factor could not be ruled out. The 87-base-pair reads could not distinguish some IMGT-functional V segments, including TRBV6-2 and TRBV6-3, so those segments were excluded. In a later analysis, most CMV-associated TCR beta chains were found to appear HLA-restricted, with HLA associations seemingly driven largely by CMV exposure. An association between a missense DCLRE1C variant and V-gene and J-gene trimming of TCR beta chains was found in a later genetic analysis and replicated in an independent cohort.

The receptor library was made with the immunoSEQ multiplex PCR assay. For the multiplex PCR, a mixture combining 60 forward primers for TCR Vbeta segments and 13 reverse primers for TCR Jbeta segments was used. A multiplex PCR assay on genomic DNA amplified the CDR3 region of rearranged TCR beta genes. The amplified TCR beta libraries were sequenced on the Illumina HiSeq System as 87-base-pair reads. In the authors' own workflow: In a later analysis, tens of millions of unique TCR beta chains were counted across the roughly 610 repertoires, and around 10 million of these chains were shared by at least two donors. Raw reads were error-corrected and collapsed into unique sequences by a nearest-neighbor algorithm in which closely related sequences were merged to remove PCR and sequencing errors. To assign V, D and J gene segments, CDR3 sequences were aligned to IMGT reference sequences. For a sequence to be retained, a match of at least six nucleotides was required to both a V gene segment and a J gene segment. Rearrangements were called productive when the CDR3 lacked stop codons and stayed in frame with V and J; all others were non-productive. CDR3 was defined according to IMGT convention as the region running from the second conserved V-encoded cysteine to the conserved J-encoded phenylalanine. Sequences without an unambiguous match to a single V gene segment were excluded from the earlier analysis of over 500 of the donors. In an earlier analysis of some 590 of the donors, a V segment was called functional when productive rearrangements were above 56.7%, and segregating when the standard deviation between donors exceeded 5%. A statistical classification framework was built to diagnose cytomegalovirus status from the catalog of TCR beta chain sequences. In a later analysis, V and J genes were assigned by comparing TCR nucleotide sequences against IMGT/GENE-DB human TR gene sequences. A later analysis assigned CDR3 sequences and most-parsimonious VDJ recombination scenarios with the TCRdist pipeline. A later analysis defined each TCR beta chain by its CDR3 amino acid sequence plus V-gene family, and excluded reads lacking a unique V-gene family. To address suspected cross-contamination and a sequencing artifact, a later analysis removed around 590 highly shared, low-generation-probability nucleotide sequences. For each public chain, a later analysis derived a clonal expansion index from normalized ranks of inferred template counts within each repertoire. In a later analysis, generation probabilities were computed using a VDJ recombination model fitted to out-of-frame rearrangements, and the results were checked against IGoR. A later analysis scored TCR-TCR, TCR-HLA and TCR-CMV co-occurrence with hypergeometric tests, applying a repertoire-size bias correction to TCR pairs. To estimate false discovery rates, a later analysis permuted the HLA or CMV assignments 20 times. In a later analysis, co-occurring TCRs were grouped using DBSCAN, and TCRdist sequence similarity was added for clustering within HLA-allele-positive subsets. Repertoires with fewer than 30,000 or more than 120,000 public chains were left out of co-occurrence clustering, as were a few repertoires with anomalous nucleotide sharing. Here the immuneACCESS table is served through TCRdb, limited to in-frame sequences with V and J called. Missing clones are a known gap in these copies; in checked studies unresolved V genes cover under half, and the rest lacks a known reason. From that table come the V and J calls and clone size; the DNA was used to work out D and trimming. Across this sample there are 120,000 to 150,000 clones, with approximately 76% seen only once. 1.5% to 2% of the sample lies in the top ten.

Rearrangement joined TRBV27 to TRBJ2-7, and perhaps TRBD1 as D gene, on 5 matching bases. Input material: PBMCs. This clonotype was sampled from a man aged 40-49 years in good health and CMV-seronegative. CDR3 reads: CASSFGRAHEQYF. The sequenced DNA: TGTGCCAGCAGTTTTGGCAGGGCCCACGAGCAGTACTTC.